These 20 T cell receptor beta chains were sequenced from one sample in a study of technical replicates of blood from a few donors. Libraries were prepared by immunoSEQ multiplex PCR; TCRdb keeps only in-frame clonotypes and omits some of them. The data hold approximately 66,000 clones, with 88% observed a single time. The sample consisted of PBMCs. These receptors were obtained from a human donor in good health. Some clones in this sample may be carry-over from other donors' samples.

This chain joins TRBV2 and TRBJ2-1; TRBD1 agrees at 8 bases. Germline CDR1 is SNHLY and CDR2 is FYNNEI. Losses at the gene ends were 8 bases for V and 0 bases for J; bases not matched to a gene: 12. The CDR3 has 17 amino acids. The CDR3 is CASLRTGLVTSYNEQFF. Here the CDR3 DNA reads TGTGCCAGCTTAAGGACAGGGCTGGTAACCTCCTACAATGAGCAGTTCTTC.

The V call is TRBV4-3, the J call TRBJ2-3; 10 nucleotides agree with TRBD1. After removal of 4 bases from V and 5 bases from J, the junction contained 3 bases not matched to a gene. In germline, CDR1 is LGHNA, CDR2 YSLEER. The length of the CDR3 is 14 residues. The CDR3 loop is CASSLGQGGDTQYF. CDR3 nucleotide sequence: TGCGCCAGCAGCCTCGGACAGGGGGGAGATACGCAGTATTTT.

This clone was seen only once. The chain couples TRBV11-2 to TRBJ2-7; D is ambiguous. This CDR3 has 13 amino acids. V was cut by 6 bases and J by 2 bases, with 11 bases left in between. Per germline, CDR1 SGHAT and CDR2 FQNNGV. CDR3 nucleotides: TGTGCCAGCAGGACCACAGCCGCCTACGAGCAGTACTTC. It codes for CASRTTAAYEQYF.

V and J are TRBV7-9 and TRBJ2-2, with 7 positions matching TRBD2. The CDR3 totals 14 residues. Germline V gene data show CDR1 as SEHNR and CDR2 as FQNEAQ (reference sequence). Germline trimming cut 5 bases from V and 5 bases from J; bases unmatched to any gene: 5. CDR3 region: CASSAGDGTGELFF. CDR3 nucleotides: TGTGCCAGCAGCGCGGGGGATGGGACCGGGGAGCTGTTTTTT.

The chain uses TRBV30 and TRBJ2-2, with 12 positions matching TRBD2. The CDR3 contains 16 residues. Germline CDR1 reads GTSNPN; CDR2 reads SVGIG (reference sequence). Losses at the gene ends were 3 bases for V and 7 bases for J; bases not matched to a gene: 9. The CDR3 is CAWRELGLAGIGELFF. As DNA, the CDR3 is TGTGCCTGGAGGGAATTAGGACTAGCGGGAATCGGGGAGCTGTTTTTT.

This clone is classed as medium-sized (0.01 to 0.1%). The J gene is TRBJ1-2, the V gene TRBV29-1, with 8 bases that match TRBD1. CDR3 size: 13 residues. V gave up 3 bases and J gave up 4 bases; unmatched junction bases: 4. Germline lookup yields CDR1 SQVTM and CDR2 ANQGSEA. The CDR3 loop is CSVETGVLYGYTF. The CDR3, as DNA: TGCAGCGTTGAGACAGGGGTCCTCTATGGCTACACCTTC.

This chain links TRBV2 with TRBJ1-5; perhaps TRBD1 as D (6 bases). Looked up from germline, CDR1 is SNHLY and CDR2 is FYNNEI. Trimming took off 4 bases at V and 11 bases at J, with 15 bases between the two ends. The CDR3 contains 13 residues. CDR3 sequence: CASSGGRGYSQHF. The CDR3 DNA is TGTGCCAGCAGTGGGGGCAGGGGATATTCCCAGCATTTT.

The CDR3 DNA reads as TGTGCCAGTACCATAGGGGGCACAGATACGCAGTATTTT. Its translation is CASTIGGTDTQYF. This chain joins TRBV19 and TRBJ2-3; possible D gene TRBD1, 5 bases. Between the trimmed V and J ends, which lost 7 bases and 1 base, there was a span of 9 bases. This CDR3 is 13 amino acids long. CDR1 is LNHDA, CDR2 SQIVND, per germline (reference sequence).

CDR3 in amino acids: CASSLGGAQAYSYEQYF. DNA of the CDR3: TGTGCCAGCAGCTTAGGGGGGGCCCAAGCGTATTCCTACGAGCAGTACTTC. The chain uses TRBV5-4 and TRBJ2-7, with D perhaps matching TRBD2 (7 bases). Germline-derived CDR1 and CDR2 are SGHNT and YYREEE (reference sequence). Trimming cost V 2 bases and J 1 base, with 19 bases left between them. CDR3 length: 17 residues.

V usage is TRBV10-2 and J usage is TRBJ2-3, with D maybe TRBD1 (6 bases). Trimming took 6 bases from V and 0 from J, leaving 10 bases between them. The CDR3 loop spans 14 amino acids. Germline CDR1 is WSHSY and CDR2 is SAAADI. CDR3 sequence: CASRRTVSTDTQYF. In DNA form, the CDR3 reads TGCGCCAGCAGGAGGACAGTCAGCACAGATACGCAGTATTTT.

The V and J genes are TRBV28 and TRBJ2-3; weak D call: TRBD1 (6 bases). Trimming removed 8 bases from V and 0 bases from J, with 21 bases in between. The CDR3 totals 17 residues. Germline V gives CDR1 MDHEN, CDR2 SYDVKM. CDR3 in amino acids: CASGTRDKPQSTDTQYF. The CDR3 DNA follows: TGTGCCAGCGGAACTCGGGACAAGCCTCAGAGCACAGATACGCAGTATTTT.

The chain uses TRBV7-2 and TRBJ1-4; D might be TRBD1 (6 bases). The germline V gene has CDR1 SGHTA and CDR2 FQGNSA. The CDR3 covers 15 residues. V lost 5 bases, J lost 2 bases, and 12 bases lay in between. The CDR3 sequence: CASSPQGPTNEKLFF. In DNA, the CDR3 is TGTGCCAGCAGCCCACAGGGTCCTACTAATGAAAAACTGTTTTTT.

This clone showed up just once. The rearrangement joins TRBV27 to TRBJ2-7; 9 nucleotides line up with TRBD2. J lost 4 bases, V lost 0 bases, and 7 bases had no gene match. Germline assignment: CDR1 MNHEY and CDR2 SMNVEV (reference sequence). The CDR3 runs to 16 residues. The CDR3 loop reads CASSLSGGGAVYEQYF. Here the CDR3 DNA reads TGTGCCAGCAGTTTATCGGGCGGGGGGGCTGTGTACGAGCAGTACTTC.

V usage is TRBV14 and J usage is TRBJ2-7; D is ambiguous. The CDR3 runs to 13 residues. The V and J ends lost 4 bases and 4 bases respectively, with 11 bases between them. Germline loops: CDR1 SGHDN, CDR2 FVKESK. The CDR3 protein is CASSLPGGYEQYF. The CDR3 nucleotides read TGTGCCAGCAGCCTCCCCGGCGGTTACGAGCAGTACTTC.

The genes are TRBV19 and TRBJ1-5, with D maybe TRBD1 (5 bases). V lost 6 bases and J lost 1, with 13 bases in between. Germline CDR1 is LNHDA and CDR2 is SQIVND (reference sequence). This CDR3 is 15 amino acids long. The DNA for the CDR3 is TGTGCCAGTAGCACGCGGGAGGGGAGCAATCAGCCCCAGCATTTT. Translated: CASSTREGSNQPQHF.

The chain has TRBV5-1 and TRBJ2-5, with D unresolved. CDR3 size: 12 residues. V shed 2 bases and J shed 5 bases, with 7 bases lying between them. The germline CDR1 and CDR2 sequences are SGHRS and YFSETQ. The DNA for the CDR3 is TGCGCCAGCAGCTTTCCCCGGGAGACCCAGTACTTC. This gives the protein CASSFPRETQYF.

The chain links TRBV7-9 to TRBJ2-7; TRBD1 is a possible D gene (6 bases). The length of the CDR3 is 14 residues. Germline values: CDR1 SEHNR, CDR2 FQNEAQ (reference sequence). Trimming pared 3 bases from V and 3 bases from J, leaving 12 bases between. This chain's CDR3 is CASSFPTGFYEQYF. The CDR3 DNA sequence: TGTGCCAGCAGCTTTCCGACAGGATTCTACGAGCAGTACTTC.

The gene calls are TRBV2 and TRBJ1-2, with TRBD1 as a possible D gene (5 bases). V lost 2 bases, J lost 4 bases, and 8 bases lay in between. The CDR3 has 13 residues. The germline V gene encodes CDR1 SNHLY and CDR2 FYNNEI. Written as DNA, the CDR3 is TGTGCCAGCAGTGAACCCAGGGTCTATGGCTACACCTTC. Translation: CASSEPRVYGYTF.

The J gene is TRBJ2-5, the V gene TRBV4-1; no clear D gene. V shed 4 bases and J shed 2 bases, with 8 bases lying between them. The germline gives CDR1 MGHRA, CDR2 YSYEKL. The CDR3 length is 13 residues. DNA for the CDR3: TGCGCCAGCAGCCCAGACGAGCAAGAGACCCAGTACTTC. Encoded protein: CASSPDEQETQYF.

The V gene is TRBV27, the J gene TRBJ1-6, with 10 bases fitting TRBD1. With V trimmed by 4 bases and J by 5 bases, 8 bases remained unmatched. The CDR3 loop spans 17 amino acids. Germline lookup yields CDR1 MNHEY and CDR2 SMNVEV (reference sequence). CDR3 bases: TGTGCCAGCAGTTCGGGGACAGGGGCCTTTAATAATTCACCCCTCCACTTT. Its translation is CASSSGTGAFNNSPLHF.